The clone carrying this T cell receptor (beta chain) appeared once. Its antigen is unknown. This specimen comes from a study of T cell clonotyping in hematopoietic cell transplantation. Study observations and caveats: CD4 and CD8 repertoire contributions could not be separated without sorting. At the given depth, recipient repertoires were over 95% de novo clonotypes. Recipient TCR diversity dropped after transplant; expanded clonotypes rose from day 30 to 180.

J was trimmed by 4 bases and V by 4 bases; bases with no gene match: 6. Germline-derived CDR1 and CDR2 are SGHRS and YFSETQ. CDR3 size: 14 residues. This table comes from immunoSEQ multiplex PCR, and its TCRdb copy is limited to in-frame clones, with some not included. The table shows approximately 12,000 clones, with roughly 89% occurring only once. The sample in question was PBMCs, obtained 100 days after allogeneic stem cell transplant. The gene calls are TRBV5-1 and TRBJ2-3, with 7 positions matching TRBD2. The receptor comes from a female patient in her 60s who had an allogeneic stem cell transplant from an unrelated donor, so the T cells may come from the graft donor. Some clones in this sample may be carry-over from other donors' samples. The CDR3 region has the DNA TGCGCCAGCAGCGGCGGGAGCGAATCAGATACGCAGTATTTT. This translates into CASSGGSESDTQYF.